This T cell receptor beta chain came from a study of T cell changes during pregnancy in multiple sclerosis. Sequencing was performed with immunoSEQ multiplex PCR; in TCRdb, only in-frame clones are kept and a portion is missing. The repertoire holds approximately 32,000 clones, with approximately 92% as singletons. This clone was counted once. V shed 3 bases, J shed 10 bases, and the junction held 7 bases outside the gene matches. The CDR3 spans 14 residues. CDR1 is KGHSY and CDR2 is FQNENV in the germline V gene. The source was CD8+ T cells from peripheral blood mononuclear cells, collected in the second trimester of pregnancy. This sequence originates from a female donor with multiple sclerosis, enrolled in a pregnancy study. The chain joins TRBV16 to TRBJ2-1, with TRBD2 matching 9 bases. CDR3 sequence (DNA): TGTGCCAGCAGCCACGGTAGCGGGAGACGAGAGCAGTTCTTC. It encodes CASSHGSGRREQFF.